What follows is one T cell receptor (beta chain) and its context. Its antigen is unknown. No quality values exist for individual bases; no much larger clone is one base distant. This specimen comes from a study of shared clonotypes between healthy human individuals (dated by TCRdb to 2018 to 2021). For context, the study as a whole: The cohort comprised two women and a few men aged 18 to 49 years. For each donor, three plates each were used for CD4 naive and CD4 memory, two plates were used for CD8 naive, and one plate was used for CD8 memory. To estimate repertoire size and how much clonotypes are shared between individuals, the study performed deep sequencing of blood TCR repertoires from five healthy adults. To increase sequencing depth and limit assay-specific biases, TCR repertoire library preparation and sequencing were carried out by different laboratories using diverse techniques. Leukapheresis yielded between about 0.8 and 9.5 billion PBMCs per donor.

The donors were healthy, HIV-negative adults who had no recently reported acute infections or vaccinations. Every donor was a Caucasian adult residing in Nashville, Tennessee, USA. CD4+ T cells were enriched through magnetic negative selection, after which naive cells were positively selected on CD45RA and the remaining negative fraction served as the memory subset. Blood was collected by leukapheresis, and PBMCs were isolated by Ficoll-Histopaque density gradient centrifugation and then cryopreserved in liquid nitrogen vapor phase. Analytical flow cytometry was used to check the purity and quantity of each magnetically sorted T cell population. From each sorted fraction, genomic DNA was isolated and quantified by UV absorbance on a Nanodrop 2000c. TCR CDR3 regions were amplified from genomic DNA by multiplex PCR using the deep immunoSEQ assay. For each cell subset, the extracted genomic DNA was distributed evenly across all wells of several immunoSEQ 96-well plates, and each plate served as one replicate. For sorted subsets, 200 ng of genomic DNA, equivalent to some 33,000 T cell genomes, went into each replicate PCR. Purified libraries were quantified with a Qubit 3.0 fluorometer, sized on a Bioanalyzer 2100, and re-quantified with the KAPA Library Quantification kit. A separate single-read 150-cycle Illumina NextSeq 550 flow cell was used to sequence each immunoSEQ 96-well plate. Concerning the study's data processing: The immunoSEQ output contained only junctional sequences without quality scores, so filtering could not match that applied to full-length reads. Sequences were annotated with PyIR, a Python wrapper for IgBLAST v1.9, and V/J genes and CDR3 were assigned using IMGT germline references. Reads with weak V/J assignments (E-value above 1e-6), missing CDR3, stop codons, out-of-frame junctions, or ambiguous translated residues were removed. V3J clonotypes were defined as sequences sharing an identical inferred V gene, J gene, and CDR3 amino acid sequence. Percentage overlap between repertoires was calculated by dividing the number of shared unique clonotypes by the size of the smaller repertoire. Repertoire richness was assessed with RTK rarefaction, the Chao1 estimator, and Recon v2.1 estimates of unobserved clonotypes. Generation probabilities were computed with OLGA for all TCRbeta clonotypes obtained by the gDNA method from several donors. TCRdb took over this immuneACCESS table, retaining in-frame rearrangements with V and J assigned. Such tables are incomplete; in checked studies, under half of the missing clones stem from an unresolved V gene, and the remainder is unexplained. That table furnishes V, J and clone size, whereas the DNA furnished D and trimming. In this sample the table shows some 1.5 million clones, roughly 96% of which occur a single time. The ten largest clones represent 1% to 1.5% of the sample.

The CDR3, cysteine through phenylalanine, is 16 amino acids long. The DNA shown is the 48-base CDR3, in frame from base 1. Taken from the germline V gene (reference sequence), the CDR1 and CDR2 loops are SEHNR and FQNEAQ. The junction carries 13 bases between V and J, which are trimmed by 5 bases and 0 bases respectively. Summary of the overall study and its limitations: Compared with non-shared clonotypes, clonotypes shared by all four sorted-subset donors had higher generation probabilities. Pairwise subsampling indicated that sequencing depth was expected to affect the degree of clonotype sharing among donors. Because the study included a small number of donors, the genetic and exposure-history diversity represented was limited. Roughly 5.2% of naive CD4, 3.5% of naive CD8, roughly 2.5% of memory CD4, and 0.4% of memory CD8 clonotypes were shared across several donors. Naive subsets generally had larger estimated clonotype richness than memory subsets did. Only blood was sampled, and tissue TCR repertoires likely differ from those in blood. Incomplete sequencing was indicated by rarefaction of sorted-subset datasets, despite the large sequencing depth.

The source material was naive CD4+ T cells sorted from blood. The meaning of the sample's cell subset or site label: CD45RA+ positively selected. Recombination linked TRBV7-9 to TRBJ2-2, with the D gene not confidently named. This TCR derives from a man aged 30 to 39 in good health. The CDR3 region: CASSVRALSNTGELFF. The nucleotide sequence reads TGTGCCAGCAGCGTAAGAGCGCTTTCGAACACCGGGGAGCTGTTTTTT. Extended through the reference TRBV7-9 and TRBJ2-2 proteins, this CDR3 yields the full variable domain: DTGVSQNPRHKITKRGQNVTFRCDPISEHNRLYWYRQTLGQGPEFLTYFQNEAQLEKSRLLSDRFSAERPKGSFSTLEIQRTEQGDSAMYLCASSVRALSNTGELFFGEGSRLTVL.